There are many counts of the clone carrying this T cell receptor beta chain. From the PCR reads, TCRdb called clonotypes with MiXCR, one entry per CDR3 protein. The sample holds 15,000 to 20,000 distinct CDR3 sequences, about 39% seen once. The data are from a study of tumor-infiltrating lymphocytes in oesophageal squamous cell carcinoma. The CDR3 extends over 13 amino acids. Germline V CDR1 and CDR2: MNHNS, SASEGT. V was cut by 5 bases and J by 5 bases, with 10 bases left in between. This TCR came from a female donor with esophageal squamous cell carcinoma. The sequenced sample was normal esophageal tissue next to the tumor. The rearrangement uses TRBV6-1 and TRBJ2-1; perhaps TRBD1 as D (6 bases). Here the CDR3 DNA reads TGTGCCAGCAGTTACAGGGTCGACAATGAGCAGTTCTTC. It encodes CASSYRVDNEQFF.